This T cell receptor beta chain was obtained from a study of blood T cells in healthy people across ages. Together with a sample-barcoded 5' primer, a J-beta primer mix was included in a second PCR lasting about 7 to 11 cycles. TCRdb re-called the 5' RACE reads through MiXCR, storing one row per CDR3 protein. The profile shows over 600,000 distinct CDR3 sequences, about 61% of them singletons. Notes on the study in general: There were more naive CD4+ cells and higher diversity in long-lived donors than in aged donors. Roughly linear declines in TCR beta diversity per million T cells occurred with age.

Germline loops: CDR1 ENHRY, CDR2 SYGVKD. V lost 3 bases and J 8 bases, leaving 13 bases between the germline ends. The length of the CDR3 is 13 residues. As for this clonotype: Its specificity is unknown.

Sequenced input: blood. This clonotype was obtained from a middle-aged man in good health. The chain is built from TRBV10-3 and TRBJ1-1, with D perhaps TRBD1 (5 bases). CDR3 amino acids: CAISDLGTAEAFF. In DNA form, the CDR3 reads TGTGCCATCAGTGACCTCGGGACGGCCGAAGCTTTCTTT.